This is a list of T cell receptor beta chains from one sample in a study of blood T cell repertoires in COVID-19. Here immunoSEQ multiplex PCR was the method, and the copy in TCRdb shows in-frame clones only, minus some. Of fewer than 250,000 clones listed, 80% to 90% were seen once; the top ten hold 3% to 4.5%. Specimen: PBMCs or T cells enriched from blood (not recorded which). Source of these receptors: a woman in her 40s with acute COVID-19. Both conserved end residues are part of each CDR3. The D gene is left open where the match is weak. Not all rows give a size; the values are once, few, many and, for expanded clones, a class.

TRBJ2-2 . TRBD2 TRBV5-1 TGCGCCAGCAGCTTTGCGGGACTAGCGGGAGGACCGAACACCGGGGAGCTGTTTTTT CASSFAGLAGGPNTGELFF
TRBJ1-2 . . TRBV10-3 TGTGCCATCAGGCAGGGGACGGGAAGTGGCTACACCTTC CAIRQGTGSGYTF
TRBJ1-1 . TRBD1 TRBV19 TGTGCCACCTCCCGGGGACAGGGGGCGTCGGCTGAAGCTTTCTTT CATSRGQGASAEAFF
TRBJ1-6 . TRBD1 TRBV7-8 TGTGCCAGCAGCCCGGACAGGGGTAATTCACCCCTCCACTTT CASSPDRGNSPLHF
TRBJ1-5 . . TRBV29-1 TGCAGCGTTGTGGAGCAGAGGAATCAGCCCCAGCATTTT CSVVEQRNQPQHF
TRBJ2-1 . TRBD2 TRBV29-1 TGCAGCGTTGGTCCTAGCGGATCATACAATGAGCAGTTCTTC CSVGPSGSYNEQFF
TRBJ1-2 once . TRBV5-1 TGCGCCAGCAGCCCCGGGGGTCCCGTCCCCCACTATGGCTACACCTTC CASSPGGPVPHYGYTF
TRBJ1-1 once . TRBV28 TGTGCCAGCAGTTTGCAGTCGACAGTTGGGAACACTGAAGCTTTCTTT CASSLQSTVGNTEAFF
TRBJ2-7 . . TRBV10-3 TGTGCCATCAGTGCTGGCAATTCCTACGAGCAGTACTTC CAISAGNSYEQYF
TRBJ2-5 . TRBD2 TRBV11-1 TGTGCCAGCAGCCGCTTTAGCGGGAGGGCTTTCGAGACCCAGTACTTC CASSRFSGRAFETQYF
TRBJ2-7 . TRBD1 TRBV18 TGTGCCAGCTCTCGAACCGGGACAGGTGCCGACGAGCAGTACTTC CASSRTGTGADEQYF
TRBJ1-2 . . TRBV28 TGTGCCAGCAGTGTCGCAGGGGAGGGCTACACCTTC CASSVAGEGYTF
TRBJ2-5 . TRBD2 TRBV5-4 TGTGCCAGCAGCGCCCGCAGGACTAGCGGGAGTAGGGAGACCCAGTACTTC CASSARRTSGSRETQYF
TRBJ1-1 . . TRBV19 TGTGCCAGTAGTATAAATAATTGGGAGGGTAGAGCTTTCTTT CASSINNWEGRAFF
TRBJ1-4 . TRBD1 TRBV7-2 TGTGCCAGCAGCTTCCAGGGGGCCACTAATGAAAAACTGTTTTTT CASSFQGATNEKLFF
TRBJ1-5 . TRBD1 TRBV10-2 TGCGCCAGCAGTGAGTCGAGACAGGGTATTAAGCCCCAGCATTTT CASSESRQGIKPQHF
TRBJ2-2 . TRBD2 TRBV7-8 TGTGCCAGCAGCCAGAGGACGGGAGGGCGCACCGGGGAGCTGTTTTTT CASSQRTGGRTGELFF
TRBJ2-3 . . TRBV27 TGTGCCAGCAGTTTAGGTGACAGTTGGATAGAGCCCCGTACGCAGTATTTT CASSLGDSWIEPRTQYF
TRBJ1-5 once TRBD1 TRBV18 TGTGCCAGCTCACCCGGGGAGGACAGGGGGAATCAGCCCCAGCATTTT CASSPGEDRGNQPQHF
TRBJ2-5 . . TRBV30 TGTGCCTGGTCTCCAGGGTCAGAGACCCAGTACTTC CAWSPGSETQYF
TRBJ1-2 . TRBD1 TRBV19 TGTGCCAGTAGTATACCAACAGGGGCCTATGGCTACACCTTC CASSIPTGAYGYTF
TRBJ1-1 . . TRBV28 TGTGCCAGCAGTTTGGGCCTCCGGAAGGACACTGAAGCTTTCTTT CASSLGLRKDTEAFF
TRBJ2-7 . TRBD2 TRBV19 TGTGCCAGTAGTAACCCCCAAGGGACTAGCGGGAGGGCTCGCTACGAGCAGTACTTC CASSNPQGTSGRARYEQYF
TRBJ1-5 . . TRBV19 TGTGCCAGTAGTATCGGGACAAGGAATCAGCCCCAGCATTTT CASSIGTRNQPQHF
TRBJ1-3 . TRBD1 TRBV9 TGTGCCAGCAGCCCCCAGGGGGACGGAAACACCATATATTTT CASSPQGDGNTIYF
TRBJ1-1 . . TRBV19 TGTGCCAGTAGCACCCCAGGGAACGTCCTCACTGAAGCTTTCTTT CASSTPGNVLTEAFF
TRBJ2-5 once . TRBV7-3 TGTGCCAGCAGCTTGGCGGGGCGCGGGGAGACCCAGTACTTC CASSLAGRGETQYF
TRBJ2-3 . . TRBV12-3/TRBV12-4 TGTGCCAACGGAGGAGGGAGCACAGATACGCAGTATTTT CANGGGSTDTQYF
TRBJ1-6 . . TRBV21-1 TGTGCCAGCAGCAAAGCGCTTTGGGACAAGAGCTCCTATAATTCACCCCTCCACTTT CASSKALWDKSSYNSPLHF
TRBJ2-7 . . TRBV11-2 TGTGCCGGAGGAGGGGGCGCGGACGAGCAGTACTTC CAGGGGADEQYF
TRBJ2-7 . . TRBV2 TGTGCCAGCAGTGAATTTATATCCTACGAGCAGTACTTC CASSEFISYEQYF
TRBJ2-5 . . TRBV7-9 TGTGCCAGCAGCTTAGGTCGCGCTCATCAAGAGACCCAGTACTTC CASSLGRAHQETQYF
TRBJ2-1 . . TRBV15 TGTGCCACCAGCAGAGTTCGTAGTCGCGAGCAGTTCTTC CATSRVRSREQFF
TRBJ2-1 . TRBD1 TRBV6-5 TGTGCCAGCAGTTACGGGACAGGGGCCTACAATGAGCAGTTCTTC CASSYGTGAYNEQFF
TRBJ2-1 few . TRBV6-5 TGTGCCAGCGCCAGAGGGAATGAGCAGTTCTTC CASARGNEQFF
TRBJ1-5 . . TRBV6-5 TGTGCCATCGAAACCTCAGGGTTCCGCAATCAGCCCCAGCATTTT CAIETSGFRNQPQHF
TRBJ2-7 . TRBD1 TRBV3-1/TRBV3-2 TGTGCCAGCAGCCAACCGGGACAGGGTTCCGAGCAGTACTTC CASSQPGQGSEQYF
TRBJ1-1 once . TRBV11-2 TGTGCCAGCAGCGGATCGCCGGGGACTGAAGCTTTCTTT CASSGSPGTEAFF
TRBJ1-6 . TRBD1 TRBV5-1 TGCGCCAGCAGCTCCGATGGACAGGGGGCAGCCTCACCCCTCCACTTT CASSSDGQGAASPLHF